Here is one TCR beta chain with its context. The source of the sample is a study of control samples from healthy donors and cancer patients. The data were produced by immunoSEQ multiplex PCR, yet TCRdb's version contains in-frame clones alone and is incomplete. The data contain under 110,000 clones, 85% to 90% of them seen just once; the ten biggest clones take up about 8%. CDR1 is MRHNA, CDR2 SNTAGT, per germline. CDR3 length: 15 residues. V lost 6 bases to trimming and J lost 7 bases, with 19 bases between them. The origin of this receptor is a man aged 25-40 years in good health. Input material: blood. This chain connects TRBV6-4 to TRBJ2-1; no clear D gene. The CDR3 sequence: CASRPEAGPANEQFF. CDR3 nucleotides: TGTGCCAGCAGACCCGAAGCCGGACCCGCGAATGAGCAGTTCTTC.